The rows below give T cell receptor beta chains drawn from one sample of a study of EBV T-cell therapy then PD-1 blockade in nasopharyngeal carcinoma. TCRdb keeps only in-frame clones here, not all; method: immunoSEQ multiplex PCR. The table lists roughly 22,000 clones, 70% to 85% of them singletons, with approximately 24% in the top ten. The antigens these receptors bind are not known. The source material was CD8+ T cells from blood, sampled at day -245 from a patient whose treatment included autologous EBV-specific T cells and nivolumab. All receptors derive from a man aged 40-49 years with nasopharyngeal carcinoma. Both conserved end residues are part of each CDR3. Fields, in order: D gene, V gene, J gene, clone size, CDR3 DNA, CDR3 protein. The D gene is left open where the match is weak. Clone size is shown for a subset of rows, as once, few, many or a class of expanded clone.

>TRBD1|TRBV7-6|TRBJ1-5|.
TGTGCCAGCAGCGGTTGGACAGGGAGGGATCAGCCCCAGCATTTT
CASSGWTGRDQPQHF
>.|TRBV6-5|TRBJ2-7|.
TGTGCCAGCAGTTACTCGGGGACAACCTACGAGCAGTACTTC
CASSYSGTTYEQYF
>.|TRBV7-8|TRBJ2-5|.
TGTGCCAGCAAGAGACAATTGCAGGGAATACAAGAGACCCAGTACTTC
CASKRQLQGIQETQYF
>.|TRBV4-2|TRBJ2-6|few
TGTGCCAGCAGCCAAGGACTCGATGGGGCCAACGTCCTGACTTTC
CASSQGLDGANVLTF
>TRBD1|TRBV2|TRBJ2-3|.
TGTGCCAGCGTACAGGGGCCCCCTTTCTCCACAGATACGCAGTATTTT
CASVQGPPFSTDTQYF
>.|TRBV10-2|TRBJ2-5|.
TGCGCCAGCGGCGGGGAGAACCAAGAGACCCAGTACTTC
CASGGENQETQYF
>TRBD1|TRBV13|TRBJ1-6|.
TGTGCCAGCAGCTTTGGAAGGGGGCCTAATTCACCCCTCCACTTT
CASSFGRGPNSPLHF
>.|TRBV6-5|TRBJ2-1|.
TGTGCCAGCATCCAGCTAGACACCTACAATGAGCAGTTCTTC
CASIQLDTYNEQFF
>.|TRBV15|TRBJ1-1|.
TGTGCCACCAGCAGATCATCAACTTTGGGCACTGAAGCTTTCTTT
CATSRSSTLGTEAFF
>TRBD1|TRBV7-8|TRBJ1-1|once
TGTGCCAGCAGCGTATACAGGGGGCACACTGAAGCTTTCTTT
CASSVYRGHTEAFF
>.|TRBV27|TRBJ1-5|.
TGTGCCAGCAGTTTATTTGGGTCTCAGCCCCAGCATTTT
CASSLFGSQPQHF
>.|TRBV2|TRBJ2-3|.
TGTGCCAGTCCCCAAGGAACCGGCACAGATACGCAGTATTTT
CASPQGTGTDTQYF
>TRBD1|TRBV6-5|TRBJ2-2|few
TGTGCCAGCAGTACCGGGACAGGGGACACCGGGGAGCTGTTTTTT
CASSTGTGDTGELFF
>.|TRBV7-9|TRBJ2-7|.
TGTGCCAGCAGCTTAGCGCGCTCGTGGAATTGGGGCTCCTACGAGCAGTACTTC
CASSLARSWNWGSYEQYF
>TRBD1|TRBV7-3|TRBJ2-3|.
TGTGCCAGCAGCCTGACAGGGGGCGCGGATACGCAGTATTTT
CASSLTGGADTQYF
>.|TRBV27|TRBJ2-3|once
TGTGCCAGCAGTTTATCCCTCCTCCCAGATACGCAGTATTTT
CASSLSLLPDTQYF
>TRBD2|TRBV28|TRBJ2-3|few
TGTGCCAGCAGCACCTTGGGCGGGGGGCGTCAGCAGGCAGATACGCAGTATTTT
CASSTLGGGRQQADTQYF
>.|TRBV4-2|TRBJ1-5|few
TGTGCCAGCAGCAGTCAGAGGCATCAGCCCCAGCATTTT
CASSSQRHQPQHF
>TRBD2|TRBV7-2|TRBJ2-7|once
TGTGCCAGCAGCTTAACTAGCGGGGGGACCCTTTCCTACGAGCAGTACTTC
CASSLTSGGTLSYEQYF
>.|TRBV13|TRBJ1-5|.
TGTGCCAGCAGCTTAGGCCGGGTACCAAATCAGCCCCAGCATTTT
CASSLGRVPNQPQHF
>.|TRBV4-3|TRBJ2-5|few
TGCGCCAGCAGCCAAGGTCATGGGAGCACGGAGACCCAGTACTTC
CASSQGHGSTETQYF
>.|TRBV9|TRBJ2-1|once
TGTGCCAGCAGCGTAGGCGCGAGCTCCTACAATGAGCAGTTCTTC
CASSVGASSYNEQFF
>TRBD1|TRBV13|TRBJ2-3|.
TGTGCCAGCAGCTTAGTAGCCAGGGGGTACACAGATACGCAGTATTTT
CASSLVARGYTDTQYF
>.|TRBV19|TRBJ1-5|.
TGTGCCAGTAAGAAGTCCAATCAGCCCCAGCATTTT
CASKKSNQPQHF
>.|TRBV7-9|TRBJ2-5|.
TGTGCCAGCAGCTTACGCCCCGGGGTGGACCGAGAGACCCAGTACTTC
CASSLRPGVDRETQYF
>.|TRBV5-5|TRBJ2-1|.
TGTGCCAGCAGCTTTCTAGCAGGGCGAGTTCTTAACAATGAGCAGTTCTTC
CASSFLAGRVLNNEQFF
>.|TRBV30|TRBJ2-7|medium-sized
TGTGCCTGGAGTTACGGGACGGCCTACGAGCAGTACTTC
CAWSYGTAYEQYF
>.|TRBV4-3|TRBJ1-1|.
TGCGCCAGCAGCCAAGCATACCGGGGCACTGAAGCTTTCTTT
CASSQAYRGTEAFF
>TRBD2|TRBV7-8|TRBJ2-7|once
TGTGCCAGCAGCTTAGTAACTAGCGGGGGCGAGCAGTACTTC
CASSLVTSGGEQYF
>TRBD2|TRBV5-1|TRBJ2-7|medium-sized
TGCGCCAGCAGCGTGGGCCTGGGACTAGCGGGGGACACCTACGAGCAGTACTTC
CASSVGLGLAGDTYEQYF
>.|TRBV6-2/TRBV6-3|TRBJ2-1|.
TGTGCCAGCAGTTACGTGTGGTCTTCCTACAATGAGCAGTTCTTC
CASSYVWSSYNEQFF
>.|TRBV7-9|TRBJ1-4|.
TGTGCCAGCAGCTTTGGGACGCCTTCAACTAATGAAAAACTGTTTTTT
CASSFGTPSTNEKLFF
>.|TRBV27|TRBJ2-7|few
TGTGCCAGCAGTCCTATGGGGACGGGGGCCTACGAGCAGTACTTC
CASSPMGTGAYEQYF
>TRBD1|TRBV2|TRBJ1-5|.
TGTGCCAGCAGGCTGGAAGGACAGGGGAATCAGCCCCAGCATTTT
CASRLEGQGNQPQHF
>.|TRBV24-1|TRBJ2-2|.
TGTGCCACCAGTGGAAGGCGGGACACCGGGGAGCTGTTTTTT
CATSGRRDTGELFF
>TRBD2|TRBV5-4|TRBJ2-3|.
TGTGCCAGCAGCTTGGGACTAGCGGGCGCAGATACGCAGTATTTT
CASSLGLAGADTQYF
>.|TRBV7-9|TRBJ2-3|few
TGTGCCAGCAGCTTAGCCTGGCGGGGAACAGATACGCAGTATTTT
CASSLAWRGTDTQYF
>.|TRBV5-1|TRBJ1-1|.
TGCGCCAGCAGCTTGGCAGGGGTCTACGGGAACACTGAAGCTTTCTTT
CASSLAGVYGNTEAFF
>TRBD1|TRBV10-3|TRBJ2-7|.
TGTGCCATCAGTGATGGTACAGGGGGTTTCTACGAGCAGTACTTC
CAISDGTGGFYEQYF
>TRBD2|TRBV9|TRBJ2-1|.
TGTGCCAGCAGCTTTCCCGGGACTAGCGGGGGGGATGAGCAGTTCTTC
CASSFPGTSGGDEQFF
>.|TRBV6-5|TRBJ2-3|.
TGTGCCAGCAGTCGAGGGGCCAGCCACACAGATACGCAGTATTTT
CASSRGASHTDTQYF
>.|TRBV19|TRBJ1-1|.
TGTGCCAGTAGTATAGGATACCGCTCTAACACTGAAGCTTTCTTT
CASSIGYRSNTEAFF
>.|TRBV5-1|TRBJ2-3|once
TGCGCCAGCAGCTTGGAAGGACAGAGCACAGATACGCAGTATTTT
CASSLEGQSTDTQYF
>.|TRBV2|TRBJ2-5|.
TGTGCCAGCAGTGAAGTGGGTAGAGAGACCCAGTACTTC
CASSEVGRETQYF
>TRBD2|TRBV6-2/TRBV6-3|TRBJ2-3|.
TGTGCCAGCAGTTACTCGACTAGCGGGGGGGCGGATACGCAGTATTTT
CASSYSTSGGADTQYF
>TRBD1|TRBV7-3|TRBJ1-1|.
TGTGCCAGCAGCTTAACTAGGAGGGGGCGCACTGAAGCTTTCTTT
CASSLTRRGRTEAFF
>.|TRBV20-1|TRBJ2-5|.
TGCAGTGCTCCCCTTGATGGGACCCAGTACTTC
CSAPLDGTQYF
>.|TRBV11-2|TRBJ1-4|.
TGTGCCAGCAGCTGGCAGGGACGGTATAATGAAAAACTGTTTTTT
CASSWQGRYNEKLFF
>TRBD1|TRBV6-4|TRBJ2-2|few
TGTGCCAGCAGTGACTTGGGACAGGGAAATACCGGGGAGCTGTTTTTT
CASSDLGQGNTGELFF
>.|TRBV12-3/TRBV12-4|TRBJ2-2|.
TGTGCCAGCAGTTCCCCCGGGGAGCTGTTTTTT
CASSSPGELFF
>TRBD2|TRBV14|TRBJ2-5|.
TGTGCCAGCAGCCAGACGACTAGCGGGGAGATCCTACGCCAAGAGACCCAGTACTTC
CASSQTTSGEILRQETQYF
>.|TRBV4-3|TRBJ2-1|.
TGCGCCAGCAGCCAAGAGCGGGGTTACTCCAATGAGCAGTTCTTC
CASSQERGYSNEQFF
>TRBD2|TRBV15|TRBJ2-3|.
TGTGCCACCAGCTCTAGCGGGGGGGGCACAGATACGCAGTATTTT
CATSSSGGGTDTQYF